At least ten counts were recorded for the clone carrying this T cell receptor (beta chain). Primers used in a second PCR of roughly 6 to 11 cycles were a sample-barcoded 5' primer and a J-beta primer mix. TCRdb called the 5' RACE reads again in MiXCR, with one record for every CDR3 protein. The sample shows fewer than 700,000 distinct CDR3 sequences, around 38% of them seen only once. This sample was taken from a study of blood T cells in healthy people across ages. Germline trimming cut 7 bases from V and 5 bases from J; bases unmatched to any gene: 11. The V gene's germline CDR1 is SGHTA and CDR2 FQGNSA. The CDR3 loop spans 15 amino acids.

Sequenced: blood. This TCR derives from a man older than 75 in good health. The V and J genes are TRBV7-2 and TRBJ2-5, with 9 nucleotides matching TRBD2. CDR3 sequence (DNA): TGTGCCAGCACCAAACTAGCGGGTATTCGGGAGACCCAGTACTTC. This translates into CASTKLAGIRETQYF.